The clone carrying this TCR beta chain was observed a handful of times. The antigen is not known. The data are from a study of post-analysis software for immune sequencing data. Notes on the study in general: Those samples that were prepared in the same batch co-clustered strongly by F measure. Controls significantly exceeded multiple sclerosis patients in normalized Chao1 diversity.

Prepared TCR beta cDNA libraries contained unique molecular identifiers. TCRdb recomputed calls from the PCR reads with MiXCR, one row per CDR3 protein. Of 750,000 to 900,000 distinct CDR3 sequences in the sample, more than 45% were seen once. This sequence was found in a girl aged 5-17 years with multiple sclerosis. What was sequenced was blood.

CDR3 amino acids: CASSLRPHSNQPQHF. The CDR3 DNA follows: TGTGCCAGCAGTTTACGGCCCCATAGCAATCAGCCCCAGCATTTT. The chain combines TRBV27 with TRBJ1-5; unclear D gene. V lost 2 bases, J lost 0 bases, and 8 bases lay in between. The CDR3 contains 15 residues. Germline V gene sequence: CDR1 MNHEY, CDR2 SMNVEV (reference sequence).